These 9 T cell receptor beta chains share one sample of origin, sequenced in a study of shared clonotypes between healthy human individuals. Generated by immunoSEQ multiplex PCR, the TCRdb table keeps only in-frame clones and is missing some. This repertoire shows millions of clones, roughly 93% found once; its top ten account for approximately 0.4%. Sequences were obtained from naive CD4+ T cells from PBMCs. The sample's subset: CD45RA+ positively selected. These receptors were taken from a man between 18 and 35 years old in good health. Some clones in this sample may be carry-over from other donors' samples.

To note about this clone: The DNA is left out, because the CDR3 cannot be placed on it with certainty; the CDR3 is given as TCRdb lists it. V is TRBV5-6 and J is TRBJ1-5. The CDR3 is 13 amino acids in total, end residues counted. The V gene's germline CDR1 is SGHDT and CDR2 YYEEEE. The CDR3 protein is CASSFGSGQPQHF.

The chain recombines TRBV16 with TRBJ1-5; 8 positions match TRBD1. The CDR3 spans 12 residues. The germline V gene encodes CDR1 KGHSY and CDR2 FQNENV. The trim removed 3 bases at V and 11 bases at J, leaving 3 bases unmatched. CDR3 amino acids: CASSQTGESQHF. CDR3 sequence (DNA): TGTGCCAGCAGCCAGACAGGGGAGTCCCAGCATTTT.

The genes are TRBV27 and TRBJ2-5, with unresolved D. The CDR3 runs 12 residues. The V gene's germline CDR1 is MNHEY and CDR2 SMNVEV (reference sequence). V lost 3 bases, J lost 13 bases, and 15 bases lay in between. DNA of the CDR3: TGTGCCAGCAGTTTCCCTCAGCCAGTTGGGTACTTC. This translates into CASSFPQPVGYF.

The chain links TRBV2 to TRBJ2-2, with D possibly being TRBD2 (6 bases). Per the germline V gene, CDR1 is SNHLY and CDR2 is FYNNEI. The CDR3 loop spans 16 amino acids. The germline V and J ends were trimmed by 2 bases and 1 base, with 11 bases remaining between them. The CDR3 region is CASSERGTRNTGELFF. The CDR3 region has the DNA TGTGCCAGCAGTGAACGGGGGACGAGGAACACCGGGGAGCTGTTTTTT.

The J gene is TRBJ2-3, the V gene TRBV18; D gene uncertain. Between the trimmed V and J ends, which lost 3 bases and 0 bases, there was a span of 13 bases. The CDR3 has 16 amino acids. Germline loops: CDR1 KGHSH, CDR2 LQKENI. DNA of the CDR3: TGTGCCAGCTCACCCCACCCCCCAGGAAGCACAGATACGCAGTATTTT. Amino acids: CASSPHPPGSTDTQYF.

The chain is built from TRBV19 and TRBJ2-2; possibly TRBD2 for D (6 bases). This CDR3 contains 14 residues. Germline assignment: CDR1 LNHDA and CDR2 SQIVND (reference sequence). Deletions cut 5 bases from V and 4 bases from J, with 11 bases between. The CDR3 reads CASSSPGGTGELFF. Written as DNA, the CDR3 is TGTGCCAGTAGTTCCCCCGGGGGCACCGGGGAGCTGTTTTTT.

V gene TRBV4-3 combines with J gene TRBJ1-1; no reliable D call. The germline V gene encodes CDR1 LGHNA and CDR2 YSLEER. The CDR3 sequence is 14 residues long. The V end lost 3 bases, the J end lost 1 base, and 9 bases lay between the germline ends. The CDR3 DNA reads as TGCGCCAGCAGCCACCTTCCGGGGAACACTGAAGCTTTCTTT. It encodes CASSHLPGNTEAFF.

V usage is TRBV7-7 and J usage is TRBJ2-5, with TRBD1 matching 7 bases. Germline V gives CDR1 SSHAT, CDR2 FNYEAQ (reference sequence). Trimming removed 4 bases from V and 2 bases from J; junction bases left unmatched: 1. This CDR3 comprises 13 residues. CDR3 protein: CASSSDRQETQYF. CDR3 coding DNA: TGTGCCAGCAGCTCGGACAGGCAAGAGACCCAGTACTTC.

This chain links TRBV21-1 with TRBJ2-2; the table assigns TRBD2, which was not confirmed against the DNA. TRBV21-1 represents a pseudogene. The CDR3 sequence is 16 residues long. In DNA form, the CDR3 reads TGTGCCAGCAGCAAAGAGGTTAGCTCGAACACCGGGGAGCTGTTTTTT. It codes for CASSKEVSSNTGELFF.